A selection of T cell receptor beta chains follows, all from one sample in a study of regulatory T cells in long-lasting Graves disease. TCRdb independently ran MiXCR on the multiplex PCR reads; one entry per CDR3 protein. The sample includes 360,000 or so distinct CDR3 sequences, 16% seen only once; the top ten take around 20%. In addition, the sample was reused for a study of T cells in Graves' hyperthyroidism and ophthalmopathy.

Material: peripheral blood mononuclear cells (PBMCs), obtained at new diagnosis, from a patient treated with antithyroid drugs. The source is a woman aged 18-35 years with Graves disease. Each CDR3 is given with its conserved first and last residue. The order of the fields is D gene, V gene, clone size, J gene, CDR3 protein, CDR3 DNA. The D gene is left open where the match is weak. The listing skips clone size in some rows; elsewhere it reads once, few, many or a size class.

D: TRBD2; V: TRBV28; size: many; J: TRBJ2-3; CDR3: CASGGLAAGDTQYF; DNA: TGTGCCAGCGGGGGACTAGCGGCGGGAGATACGCAGTATTTT
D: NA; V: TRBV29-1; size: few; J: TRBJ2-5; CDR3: CSVVAEETQYF; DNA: TGCAGCGTTGTAGCGGAAGAGACCCAGTACTTC
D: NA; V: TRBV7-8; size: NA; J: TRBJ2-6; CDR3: CASSLEVVMLAGGFGANVLTF; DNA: TGTGCCAGCAGCTTAGAGGTGGTGATGCTTGCGGGCGGCTTCGGGGCCAACGTCCTGACTTTC
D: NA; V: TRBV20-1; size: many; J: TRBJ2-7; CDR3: CSARDSTYEQYF; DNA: TGCAGTGCGCGGGACAGTACCTACGAGCAGTACTTC
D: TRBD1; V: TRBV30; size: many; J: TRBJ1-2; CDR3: CACNTGEWDGYTF; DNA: TGTGCCTGCAACACAGGGGAATGGGATGGCTACACCTTC
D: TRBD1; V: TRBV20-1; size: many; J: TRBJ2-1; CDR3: CSARDVGQGSPNEQFF; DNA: TGCAGTGCTAGAGACGTGGGACAGGGGAGTCCCAATGAGCAGTTCTTC
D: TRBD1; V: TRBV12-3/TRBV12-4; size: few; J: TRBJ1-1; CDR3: CASSSLSMDRAGSTEAFF; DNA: TGTGCCAGCAGTTCCCTATCAATGGACAGGGCGGGTTCCACTGAAGCTTTCTTT
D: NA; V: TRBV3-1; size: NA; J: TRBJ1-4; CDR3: CASSHQGLGTNEKLFF; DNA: TGTGCCAGCAGCCATCAGGGGTTGGGAACTAATGAAAAACTGTTTTTT
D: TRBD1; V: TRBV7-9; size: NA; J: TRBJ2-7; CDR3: CASSPQQGAYEQYF; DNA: TGTGCCAGCAGTCCCCAACAGGGGGCCTACGAGCAGTACTTC
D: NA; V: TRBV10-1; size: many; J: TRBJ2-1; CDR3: CASSETRTRRDEQFF; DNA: TGCGCCAGCAGTGAGACAAGGACCCGCCGCGATGAGCAGTTCTTC
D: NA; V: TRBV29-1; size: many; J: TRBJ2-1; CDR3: CSVYSGAHNEQFF; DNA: TGCAGCGTTTATTCCGGGGCACACAATGAGCAGTTCTTC
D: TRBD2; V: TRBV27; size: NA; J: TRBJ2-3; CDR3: CASSPFGRGKTTDTQYF; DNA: TGTGCCAGCAGCCCTTTTGGGCGGGGGAAGACGACAGATACGCAGTATTTT
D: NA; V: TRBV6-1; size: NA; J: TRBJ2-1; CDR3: CASSDTRARNEQFF; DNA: TGTGCCAGCAGTGATACCAGGGCTCGGAATGAGCAGTTCTTC
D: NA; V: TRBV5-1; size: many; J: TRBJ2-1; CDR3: CASSPALAFSEQFF; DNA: TGCGCCAGCAGCCCGGCCCTAGCGTTTAGTGAGCAGTTCTTC
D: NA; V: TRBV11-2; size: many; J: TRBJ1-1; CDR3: CASSPRSNTEAFF; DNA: TGTGCCAGCAGCCCGAGGTCGAACACTGAAGCTTTCTTT
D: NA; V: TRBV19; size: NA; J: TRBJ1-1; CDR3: CASSIIRGNTEAFF; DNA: TGTGCCAGTAGTATTATAAGGGGCAACACTGAAGCTTTCTTT
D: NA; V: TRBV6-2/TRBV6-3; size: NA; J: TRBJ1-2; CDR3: CASKVGASYGYTF; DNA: TGTGCCTCGAAGGTGGGGGCCTCCTATGGCTACACCTTC
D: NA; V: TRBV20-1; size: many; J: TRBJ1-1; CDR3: CSARVGNTEAFF; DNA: TGCAGTGCTAGAGTCGGAAACACTGAAGCTTTCTTT
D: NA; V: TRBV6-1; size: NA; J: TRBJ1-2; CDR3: CASSESGSYYGYTF; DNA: TGTGCCAGCAGTGAATCGGGCAGTTACTATGGCTACACCTTC
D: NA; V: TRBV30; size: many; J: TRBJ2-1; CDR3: CAWSTKAEKIF; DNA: TGTGCCTGGAGTACTAAAGCTGAGAAGATCTTC
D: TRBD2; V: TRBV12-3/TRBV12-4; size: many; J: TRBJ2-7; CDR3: CASSPRLAGISYEQYF; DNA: TGTGCCAGCAGTCCGAGACTAGCGGGGATCTCCTACGAGCAGTACTTC
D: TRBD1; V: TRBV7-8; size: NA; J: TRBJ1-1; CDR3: CASSPGTGASTEAFF; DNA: TGTGCCAGCAGCCCCGGGACAGGGGCGAGCACTGAAGCTTTCTTT
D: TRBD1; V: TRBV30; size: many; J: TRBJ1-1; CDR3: CAWSHQGVAGAFF; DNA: TGTGCCTGGAGCCATCAGGGGGTCGCGGGAGCTTTCTTT
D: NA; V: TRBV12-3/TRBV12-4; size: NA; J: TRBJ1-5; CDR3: CASSLRGAYQPQHF; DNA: TGTGCCAGCAGTTTGCGGGGGGCGTATCAGCCCCAGCATTTT
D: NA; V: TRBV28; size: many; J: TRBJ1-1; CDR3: CASRESMGGTAFF; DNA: TGTGCCAGCAGGGAGAGCATGGGGGGCACAGCTTTCTTT
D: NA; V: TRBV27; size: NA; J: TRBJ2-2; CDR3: CASSPILGNTGELFF; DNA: TGTGCCAGCAGTCCAATTCTGGGGAACACCGGGGAGCTGTTTTTT
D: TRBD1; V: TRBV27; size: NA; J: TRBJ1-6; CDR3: CASSLSNRGESPLHF; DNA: TGTGCCAGCAGTTTATCGAACAGGGGAGAGTCACCCCTCCACTTT
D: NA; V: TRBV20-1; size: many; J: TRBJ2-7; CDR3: CSASYQGHSYEQYF; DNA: TGCAGTGCTAGTTACCAGGGGCACTCCTACGAGCAGTACTTC
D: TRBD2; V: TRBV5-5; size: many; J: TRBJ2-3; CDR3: CASSLGLAGGTGQYF; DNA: TGTGCCAGCAGCTTAGGACTAGCGGGAGGCACGGGGCAGTATTTT
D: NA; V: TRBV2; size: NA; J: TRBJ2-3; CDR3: CASRTVGGQGTDTQYF; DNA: TGTGCCAGCAGGACCGTCGGGGGGCAGGGCACAGATACGCAGTATTTT
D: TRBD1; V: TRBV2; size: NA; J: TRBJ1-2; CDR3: CASSLSGTGIKGGYTF; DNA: TGTGCCAGCAGTTTGTCCGGGACAGGGATTAAAGGAGGCTACACCTTC
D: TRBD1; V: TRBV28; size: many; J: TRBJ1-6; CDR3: CASTRPTTGVGTPLHF; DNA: TGTGCCAGCACCCGACCTACCACAGGGGTCGGTACACCCCTCCACTTT
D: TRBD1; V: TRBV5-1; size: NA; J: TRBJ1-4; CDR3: CASSLLGGEKLFF; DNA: TGCGCCAGCAGCTTGTTAGGGGGCGAAAAACTGTTTTTT
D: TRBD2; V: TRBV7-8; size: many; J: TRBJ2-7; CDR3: CASSPKEGLASFPEQYF; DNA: TGTGCCAGCAGCCCGAAAGAAGGACTAGCGAGCTTTCCCGAGCAGTACTTC
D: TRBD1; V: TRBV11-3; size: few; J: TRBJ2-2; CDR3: CASSARGQTTGELFF; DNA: TGTGCCAGCAGCGCCCGGGGACAGACCACCGGGGAGCTGTTTTTT
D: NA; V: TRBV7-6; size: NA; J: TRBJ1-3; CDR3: CASSLQGYSISGNTIYF; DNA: TGTGCCAGCAGCTTACAGGGGTACTCTATCTCTGGAAACACCATATATTTT
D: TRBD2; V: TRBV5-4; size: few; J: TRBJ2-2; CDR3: CASSSPKGTSGRAVGELFF; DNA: TGTGCCAGCAGCTCTCCAAAAGGGACTAGCGGGAGGGCCGTCGGGGAGCTGTTTTTT
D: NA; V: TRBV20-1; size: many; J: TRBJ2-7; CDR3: CSARALGGSYEQYF; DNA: TGCAGTGCTAGAGCACTCGGGGGTTCGTACGAGCAGTACTTC
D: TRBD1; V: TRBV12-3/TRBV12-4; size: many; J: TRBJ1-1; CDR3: CASTRQGVTEAFF; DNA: TGTGCCAGCACTCGACAGGGGGTAACTGAAGCTTTCTTT
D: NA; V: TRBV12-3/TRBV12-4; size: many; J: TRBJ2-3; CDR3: CASSLLTGGFTDTQYF; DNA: TGTGCCAGCAGTTTACTGACAGGCGGTTTCACAGATACGCAGTATTTT
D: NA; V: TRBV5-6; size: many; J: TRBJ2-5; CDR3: CASSQKMRETQYF; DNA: TGTGCCAGCAGCCAAAAGATGAGAGAGACCCAGTACTTC
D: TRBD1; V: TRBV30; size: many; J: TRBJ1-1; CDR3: CACTDRGSTEAFF; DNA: TGTGCCTGTACGGACAGGGGGAGCACTGAAGCTTTCTTT
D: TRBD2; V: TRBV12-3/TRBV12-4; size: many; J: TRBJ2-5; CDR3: CASSLGLAEGFQETQYF; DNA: TGTGCCAGCAGTTTAGGACTAGCGGAGGGGTTCCAAGAGACCCAGTACTTC
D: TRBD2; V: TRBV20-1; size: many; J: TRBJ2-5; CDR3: CSARRSGGPGMETQYF; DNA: TGCAGTGCTAGACGTAGCGGGGGGCCGGGGATGGAGACCCAGTACTTC
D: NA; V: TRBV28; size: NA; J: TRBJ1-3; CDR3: CASIGTFSGNTIYF; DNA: TGTGCCAGCATCGGGACCTTCTCTGGAAACACCATATATTTT
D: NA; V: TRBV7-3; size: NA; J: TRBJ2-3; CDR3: CASNRGVGGADTQYF; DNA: TGTGCCAGCAACCGGGGAGTCGGGGGCGCAGATACGCAGTATTTT
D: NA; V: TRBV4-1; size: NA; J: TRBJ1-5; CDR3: CASSQDGWPDNQPQHF; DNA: TGCGCCAGCAGCCAAGATGGTTGGCCCGATAATCAGCCCCAGCATTTT
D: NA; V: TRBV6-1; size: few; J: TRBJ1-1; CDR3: CASSRGTNTEAFF; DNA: TGTGCCAGCAGCCGAGGGACGAACACTGAAGCTTTCTTT
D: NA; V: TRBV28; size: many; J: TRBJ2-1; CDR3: CASSPDGRQFF; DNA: TGTGCCAGCAGTCCGGACGGGAGGCAGTTCTTC
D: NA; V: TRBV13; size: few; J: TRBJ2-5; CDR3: CASSPSGPRETQYF; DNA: TGTGCCAGCAGCCCCTCCGGGCCGCGTGAGACCCAGTACTTC
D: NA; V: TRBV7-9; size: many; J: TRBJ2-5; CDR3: CASGGETQYF; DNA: TGTGCCAGCGGTGGTGAGACCCAGTACTTC
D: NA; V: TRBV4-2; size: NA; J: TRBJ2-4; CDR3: CASSQTGLQSNIQYF; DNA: TGTGCCAGCAGCCAGACGGGGTTACAGAGCAACATTCAGTACTTC
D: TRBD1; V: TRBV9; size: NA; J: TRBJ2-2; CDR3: CASSVGQGKTGELFF; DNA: TGTGCCAGCAGCGTAGGACAGGGTAAAACCGGGGAGCTGTTTTTT
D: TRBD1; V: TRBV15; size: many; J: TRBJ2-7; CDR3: CATRAGTDPSYEQYF; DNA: TGTGCCACCAGAGCCGGGACAGATCCCTCCTACGAGCAGTACTTC
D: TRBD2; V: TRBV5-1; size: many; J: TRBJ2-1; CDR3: CASSFLAGEGQFF; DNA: TGCGCCAGCAGCTTCCTAGCGGGAGAGGGGCAGTTCTTC
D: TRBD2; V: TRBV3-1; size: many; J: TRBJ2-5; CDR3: CASSSGLAGVLGLEETQYF; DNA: TGTGCCAGCAGTTCCGGACTAGCGGGAGTTCTGGGTCTTGAAGAGACCCAGTACTTC
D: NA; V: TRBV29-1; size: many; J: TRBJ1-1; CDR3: CSVGGQGIIVNTEAFF; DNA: TGCAGCGTTGGGGGGCAGGGAATAATAGTGAACACTGAAGCTTTCTTT